This T cell receptor beta chain was identified in a study of blood T cell repertoires in COVID-19. Across the whole study: COVID-19 samples, acute and convalescent, were from the United States, Italy and Spain. Sample material is recorded as cDNA or gDNA derived from T cells, B-cell-depleted T cells, or PBMCs.

The CDR3 is 15 residues long. Trimming removed 5 bases from V and 7 bases from J; junction bases left unmatched: 10. Germline CDR1 MNHEY, CDR2 SVGEGT. This clone has more than one count but fewer than ten. Some clones are missing from TCRdb's copy, which holds only in-frame ones; the method was immunoSEQ multiplex PCR. Of 90,000 to 110,000 clones detected, about 75% appear once; the ten largest clones hold just under 20%. This sequence originates from a woman aged 70-85 years with acute or convalescent COVID-19. The genes are TRBV6-2 or TRBV6-3 and TRBJ2-1; 8 nucleotides match TRBD2. The sequenced material came from peripheral blood. CDR3 loop: CASSPTGGGTNEQFF. The CDR3 DNA reads as TGTGCCAGCAGTCCGACCGGCGGGGGGACAAATGAGCAGTTCTTC.